These 2 T cell receptor beta chains originate from one sample sequenced in a study of T cells in Graves' hyperthyroidism and ophthalmopathy. RNA transcripts were the template for amplifying TCR beta CDR3 regions. The HTBI primer set served for first-round RT-PCR of the TCR CDR3. TCRdb processed the multiplex PCR reads anew with MiXCR; each CDR3 protein has one entry. The sample records hundreds of thousands of distinct CDR3 sequences, 38% being singletons. The sequenced material came from blood. The receptors come from a young man with Graves' hyperthyroidism.

The V and J genes are TRBV7-2 and TRBJ2-7, with D uncertain. V shed 2 bases and J shed 2 bases, with 13 bases lying between them. CDR3 length: 15 residues. Per the germline V gene, CDR1 is SGHTA and CDR2 is FQGNSA. The CDR3 DNA sequence: TGTGCCAGCAGCTTAAGATGGACGGAAGCCTACGAGCAGTACTTC. Protein: CASSLRWTEAYEQYF.

This clonotype was seen a handful of times. The chain has TRBV7-2 and TRBJ2-7, with TRBD2 matching over 13 bases. The germline CDR1 and CDR2 sequences are SGHTA and FQGNSA. V was clipped by 2 bases and J by 0 bases; unmatched bases: 4. This CDR3 region has 17 residues. The CDR3 is CASSLWGLAGSSYEQYF. CDR3 bases: TGTGCCAGCAGCTTATGGGGACTAGCGGGAAGCTCCTACGAGCAGTACTTC.